This paragraph covers one T cell receptor (beta chain) sequence. Its antigen is as yet unknown. The sample holds other DNA sequences that translate to the same CDR3. The sample is drawn from a study of long-term antiretroviral therapy in people with HIV. V was trimmed by 2 bases and J by 8 bases, leaving 9 bases between them. The germline CDR1 and CDR2 sequences are ENHRY and SYGVKD. This CDR3 has 12 residues. The libraries were made with immunoSEQ v3.0 at survey level. TCRdb keeps only in-frame clones here, not all; method: immunoSEQ multiplex PCR. Of tens of thousands of clones in the sample, 85% to 90% were seen once. Study-wide findings and caveats: Investigators report no available data on ART adherence, viral resistance or therapy changes.

V is TRBV10-3 and J is TRBJ1-2; D not certain. The source of this sequence is a woman between 25 and 40 years old with HIV. Source: unsorted PBMCs, taken 1.8 years before starting antiretroviral therapy. The chain's CDR3 is CAISEDSGGYTF. The CDR3 DNA is TGTGCCATCAGTGAGGATTCTGGAGGCTACACCTTC.